This TCR beta chain is drawn from a study of T-cell memory formation after mild COVID-19. TCRdb reprocessed the 5' RACE reads via MiXCR and lists one record per CDR3 protein. The table records about 250,000 distinct CDR3 sequences, 15% to 17% of them present only once. The sequenced material came from PBMCs or a T cell subset sorted from them (not recorded which). This TCR was recovered from an adult woman who had mild COVID-19 (a few samples of this study predate the infection). Cell type and time point are not known.

The chain's CDR3 is CASTPDGGKNNSPLHF. The DNA for the CDR3 is TGTGCCAGTACCCCGGACGGTGGGAAAAATAATTCACCCCTCCACTTT. The rearrangement joins TRBV19 to TRBJ1-6; the D is unclear. The CDR3 covers 16 residues. Germline CDR1 and CDR2: LNHDA and SQIVND (reference sequence). V was cut by 7 bases and J by 5 bases, with 18 bases left in between.